The 19 T cell receptor beta chains in this list originate from one sample, sequenced in a study of tumor-infiltrating lymphocytes in primary liver carcinoma. TCR beta cDNA was made from approximately 500 ng total RNA with a constant-region primer. ARM-PCR, slightly modified, supplied the TCR beta libraries through three nested multiplex PCR rounds. TRBV1-TRBV30 forward and Cbeta reverse primers drove the first two roughly 11-cycle rounds. TCRdb ran MiXCR on the multiplex PCR reads and lists one entry per CDR3 protein. The sample shows hundreds of thousands of distinct CDR3 sequences, 45% to 70% of them seen only once. RNA isolated from unsorted whole blood supplied the blood RNA, with germline DNA also extracted. The sequenced material came from peripheral blood. The source of these receptors is a woman aged 30 to 39 with primary liver carcinoma and hepatitis B virus infection.

The CDR3, as DNA: TGCAGCGCCCCAACAGACCAAGAGACCCAGTACTTC. Residues: CSAPTDQETQYF. The rearrangement uses TRBV29-1 and TRBJ2-5; D ambiguous. Per germline, CDR1 SQVTM and CDR2 ANQGSEA. V was clipped by 7 bases and J by 0 bases, with 9 bases between them. CDR3 length equals 12 residues.

The genes are TRBV29-1 and TRBJ2-1; D is unclear. Trimming cost V 6 bases and J 0 bases, with 12 bases left between them. Germline V gene data show CDR1 as SQVTM and CDR2 as ANQGSEA. The CDR3 runs 14 residues. CDR3 region: CSVAWTVSYNEQFF. CDR3 DNA: TGCAGCGTAGCCTGGACGGTCTCCTACAATGAGCAGTTCTTC.

As regards this clonotype: This may stem from a read error, because a much larger clone lies one nucleotide away. The V and J genes are TRBV30 and TRBJ1-2; D gene uncertain. The V gene lost 0 bases and the J gene lost 14 bases, with 22 bases spanning the gap. Germline V gene lookup returns CDR1 GTSNPN and CDR2 SVGIG (reference sequence). The CDR3 extends over 14 amino acids. As DNA, the CDR3 is TGTGCCTGGAGTGTTTCGAACGCGAGAACCGGCCAGACCTTC. Translating it yields CAWSVSNARTGQTF.

This chain joins TRBV12-3 or TRBV12-4 and TRBJ1-5, with D possibly being TRBD1 (5 bases). Trimming left V 5 bases short and J 4 bases short, with 15 bases between. CDR3 length equals 15 residues. The CDR3 DNA follows: TGTGCCAGCAGTACGCAGGGTCTTGGGAATCAGCCCCAGCATTTT. Amino acids: CASSTQGLGNQPQHF.

This clonotype occurred many times. The chain combines TRBV11-2 with TRBJ1-2; possibly TRBD1 for D (5 bases). Germline V gene data show CDR1 as SGHAT and CDR2 as FQNNGV. V lost 3 bases to trimming and J lost 5 bases, with 16 bases between them. This CDR3 has 15 amino acids. Here the CDR3 reads CASSLETGTPYGYTF. CDR3 DNA sequence: TGTGCCAGCAGCTTGGAGACCGGGACTCCGTATGGCTACACCTTC.

The chain carries TRBV28 and TRBJ1-2, with no clear D. The germline V gene has CDR1 MDHEN and CDR2 SYDVKM. CDR3 length: 13 amino acids. Trimming took 5 bases from V and 2 from J, leaving 9 bases between them. The CDR3 nucleotides read TGTGCCAGCAGTGCGGGCAGGAACTATGGCTACACCTTC. Protein sequence: CASSAGRNYGYTF.

This rearrangement joins TRBV28 to TRBJ1-6; D unclear. V shed 3 bases and J shed 7 bases, with 4 bases lying between them. CDR3 size: 12 residues. Germline loops: CDR1 MDHEN, CDR2 SYDVKM. The CDR3 bases are TGTGCCAGCAGTTTTAAGAATTCACCCCTCCACTTT. This codes for CASSFKNSPLHF. The whole variable domain, filled in from reference TRBV28 and TRBJ1-6, reads DVKVTQSSRYLVKRTGEKVFLECVQDMDHENMFWYRQDPGLGLRLIYFSYDVKMKEKGDIPEGYSVSREKKERFSLILESASTNQTSMYLCASSFKNSPLHFGNGTRLTVT.

This clonotype was picked up a small number of times. This sequence may be a read error, since a much larger clone differs from it by one base. Here the CDR3 reads CSVDADRDNQPQHF. As DNA, the CDR3 is TGCAGCGTTGATGCGGACAGGGACAATCAGCCCCAGCATTTT. The J gene is TRBJ1-5, the V gene TRBV29-1; 8 bases are shared with TRBD1. This CDR3 spans 14 amino acids. Germline lookup yields CDR1 SQVTM and CDR2 ANQGSEA. The V and J ends lost 3 bases and 3 bases, in that order; junction bases with no gene match: 4.

Details on this clonotype: Because the CDR3 is missing its conserved closing phenylalanine or tryptophan, this is likely a read error. The chain links TRBV28 to TRBJ2-7; D perhaps matches TRBD1 (6 bases). Trimming pared 7 bases from V and 5 bases from J, leaving 15 bases between. The CDR3 sequence is 13 residues long. The germline V gene has CDR1 MDHEN and CDR2 SYDVKM. The CDR3 is CASTAGQPNEQYL. The DNA of the CDR3 is TGTGCCAGCACCGCCGGACAGCCAAACGAGCAGTACTTA.

This clonotype was seen a few times. J is TRBJ1-1 and V is TRBV12-3 or TRBV12-4; D is perhaps TRBD1 (6 bases). The CDR3 has 14 amino acids. V lost 6 bases to trimming and J lost 1 base, with 12 bases between them. The CDR3 loop is CASSLQGANTEAFF. In nucleotides, the CDR3 is TGTGCCAGCAGCCTACAGGGAGCGAACACTGAAGCTTTCTTT.

This clonotype came up a few times. The chain joins TRBV6-6 to TRBJ1-4; possibly TRBD1 for D (6 bases). Germline CDR1 MNHNY, CDR2 SVGAGI (reference sequence). The CDR3 extends over 16 amino acids. The V end lost 2 bases, the J end lost 6 bases, and 16 bases lay between the germline ends. Here the CDR3 reads CASSYLSQGTDEKLFF. The CDR3 bases are TGTGCCAGCAGTTACCTGAGTCAGGGGACCGATGAAAAACTGTTTTTT.

The gene calls are TRBV12-3 or TRBV12-4 and TRBJ2-1; 10 positions match TRBD2. The CDR3 contains 13 residues. V lost 2 bases and J lost 15; bases outside the gene matches: 7. As DNA, the CDR3 is TGTGCCAGCAGTTTACTAGCGGGAGTAGTTAGGTTCTTC. Protein product: CASSLLAGVVRFF.

As concerns this clonotype: At one boundary the junction diverges from the germline segment, which might be a read error. This rearrangement joins TRBV29-1 to TRBJ1-5; TRBD1 is a possible D gene (5 bases). The CDR3 has 14 residues. Germline CDR1 and CDR2: SQVTM and ANQGSEA. CDR3: CSVERQWVNQPQHF. CDR3 DNA: TGCAGCGTTGAAAGACAGTGGGTGAATCAGCCTCAGCATTTT.

About this clonotype itself: This CDR3 fails to terminate in the conserved phenylalanine or tryptophan, so it likely reflects a read error. V and J are TRBV14 and TRBJ2-2; D uncertain. The CDR3 length is 13 residues. Germline CDR1 is SGHDN and CDR2 is FVKESK. V lost 0 bases, J lost 5 bases, and 4 bases lay in between. CDR3 amino acids: CASSQEKTGELFS. CDR3 bases: TGTGCCAGCAGCCAAGAAAAGACCGGGGAGCTGTTTTCT.

With respect to this clonotype: A much larger clone lies one base from this, so it may be a read error. The chain carries TRBV29-1 and TRBJ2-1; no reliable D call. Looked up from germline, CDR1 is SQVTM and CDR2 is ANQGSEA. The CDR3 covers 12 residues. The CDR3, as DNA: TGCAGCGTTAGGACGCCCTACAATGAGCAGCTCTTC. It is translated as CSVRTPYNEQLF.

On this clonotype: This may come from a read error, since a much larger clone is one base off. The chain has TRBV11-2 and TRBJ2-2, with D possibly TRBD2 on 5 matching bases. Germline V CDR1 and CDR2: SGHAT, FQNNGV. The length of the CDR3 is 13 residues. CDR3 protein: CANSFTGTGELFF. Written as DNA, the CDR3 is TGTGCCAACAGCTTTACGGGAACCGGGGAGCTGTTTTTT.

For this clonotype: The junction departs from germline at one end; a sequencing error may be responsible. The V and J genes are TRBV24-1 and TRBJ2-3; maybe TRBD1 (6 bases). The CDR3 spans 15 residues. The germline gives CDR1 KGHDR, CDR2 SFDVKD. CDR3 bases: TGTGCCACCAGTGACCCTGGGGGCTCACAAGATATGCAGTATTTT. Its protein product is CATSDPGGSQDMQYF.

A note on this clonotype: The CDR3 ends on some other residue instead of the conserved phenylalanine or tryptophan, so this is likely a read error. The chain links TRBV7-8 to TRBJ1-2, with a possible D match to TRBD1 (6 bases). Germline-derived CDR1 and CDR2 are SGHVS and FQNEAQ. The length of the CDR3 is 14 residues. Trimming shortened V by 0 bases and J by 8 bases, and 13 bases separated the two germline ends. CDR3 protein: CASSLASGGGGYTS. The DNA of the CDR3 is TGTGCCAGCAGCTTAGCGTCGGGGGGCGGGGGCTACACCTCC.

Points on this clonotype: One end of the junction fails to match germline, which may point to a read error. The J gene is TRBJ1-6, the V gene TRBV6-6; 7 bases map to TRBD1. Germline CDR1 reads MNHNY; CDR2 reads SVGAGI (reference sequence). CDR3 length: 14 amino acids. CDR3 sequence reads: CANSYSNRGSPLHF. In DNA form, the CDR3 reads TGTGCCAACAGTTACTCAAACAGGGGCTCACCCCTCCACTTT.